The 27 T cell receptor beta chains in this list originate from one sample, sequenced in a study of T-cell memory formation after mild COVID-19. MiXCR, run by TCRdb on the 5' RACE reads, gives a single entry per CDR3 protein. The table lists just under 350,000 distinct CDR3 sequences, approximately 12% of them singletons. What was sequenced was PBMCs or a T cell subset sorted from them (not recorded which). The origin of the receptors is a man aged 18 to 35 who had mild COVID-19 (a few samples of this study predate the infection). Cell type and time point are not known.

This clonotype was found a few times. The chain employs TRBV5-1 and TRBJ2-6; D is possibly TRBD1 (6 bases). Germline-derived CDR1 and CDR2 are SGHRS and YFSETQ. The CDR3 consists of 17 residues. Deletions cut 7 bases from V and 0 bases from J, with 17 bases between. The CDR3 spells CASGKNRASSGANVLTF. The CDR3 nucleotides read TGCGCCAGCGGTAAAAACAGGGCGAGCTCTGGGGCCAACGTCCTGACTTTC.

In this sample, this clonotype turned up a few times. The chain links TRBV4-3 to TRBJ2-2; D not resolved. The V and J ends lost 0 bases and 4 bases respectively, with 6 bases between them. Germline V lookup: CDR1 LGHNA, CDR2 YSLEER. There are 14 residues in the CDR3. CDR3 nucleotides: TGCGCCAGCAGCCAAGATCCGGGCACCGGGGAGCTGTTTTTT. Its translation is CASSQDPGTGELFF.

A few counts support this clonotype. The rearrangement joins TRBV20-1 to TRBJ2-3, with TRBD2 as a possible D gene (6 bases). Germline CDR1 is DFQATT and CDR2 is SNEGSKA (reference sequence). V lost 6 bases and J 4 bases, leaving 20 bases between the germline ends. The CDR3 is 15 residues long. The DNA for the CDR3 is TGCAGTGCCCCCCCCCCGAGGGGAGGCGCAGATACGCAGTATTTT. Residues: CSAPPPRGGADTQYF.

The V call is TRBV5-1, the J call TRBJ1-2, with 7 positions matching TRBD1. The CDR3 runs 13 residues. With V trimmed by 6 bases and J by 10 bases, 12 bases remained unmatched. Per the germline V gene, CDR1 is SGHRS and CDR2 is YFSETQ. CDR3 sequence (DNA): TGCGCCAGCAACACGGAACAGGGGTTCGTCTACACCTTC. The encoded protein is CASNTEQGFVYTF.

CDR3 nucleotide sequence: TGTGCCAGCAGCCTCTCGCGGGGTGGGGGGTACAATGAGCAGTTCTTC. Translated: CASSLSRGGGYNEQFF. The rearrangement links TRBV6-5 to TRBJ2-1; weak D call: TRBD2 (6 bases). Trimming removed 6 bases from V and 4 bases from J, with 19 bases in between. Per the germline V gene, CDR1 is MNHEY and CDR2 is SVGAGI. This CDR3 is 16 amino acids long.

This clonotype was counted only a few times. V is TRBV5-1 and J is TRBJ2-3; 8 nucleotides line up with TRBD2. The CDR3 covers 14 residues. With 2 bases clipped from V and 6 bases from J, the junction kept 5 bases outside the gene matches. Germline lookup yields CDR1 SGHRS and CDR2 YFSETQ. The CDR3, as DNA: TGCGCCAGCAGCTTCCTAGCGGGTGGGGATACGCAGTATTTT. It specifies CASSFLAGGDTQYF. Variable domain in full (rest from reference TRBV5-1 and TRBJ2-3): KAGVTQTPRYLIKTRGQQVTLSCSPISGHRSVSWYQQTPGQGLQFLFEYFSETQRNKGNFPGRFSGRQFSNSRSEMNVSTLELGDSALYLCASSFLAGGDTQYFGPGTRLTVL.

The table lists this clonotype with a few counts. The rearrangement links TRBV4-1 to TRBJ1-6, with TRBD1 matching 7 bases. Germline-derived CDR1 and CDR2 are MGHRA and YSYEKL. The V gene end was trimmed by 6 bases and the J gene end by 9 bases; junction bases not matched to a gene: 11. The CDR3 contains 15 residues. The CDR3 is CASSQTGSGGSPLHF. For the CDR3, the DNA is TGCGCCAGCAGTCAGACAGGGAGCGGCGGTTCACCCCTCCACTTT.

The gene calls are TRBV20-1 and TRBJ1-1; D gene ambiguous. The germline V and J ends were trimmed by 4 bases and 4 bases, with 13 bases remaining between them. The CDR3 has 13 amino acids. Germline V gene sequence: CDR1 DFQATT, CDR2 SNEGSKA (reference sequence). The DNA for the CDR3 is TGCAGTGCTAACGAGGTGGCTCGCACTGAAGCTTTCTTT. Translation: CSANEVARTEAFF.

This clonotype was detected only a few times. The chain is built from TRBV4-3 and TRBJ1-2, with 7 bases lining up with TRBD1. V shed 1 base and J 5 bases; nucleotides not matched to a gene: 4. The germline V gene has CDR1 LGHNA and CDR2 YSLEER. The length of the CDR3 is 14 residues. CDR3 DNA: TGCGCCAGCAGCCAAGCCGACAGGGAGTATGGCTACACCTTC. Amino acid sequence: CASSQADREYGYTF.

This clonotype was detected a few times. The V and J genes are TRBV12-3 or TRBV12-4 and TRBJ1-3; possible D gene TRBD1, 6 bases. The CDR3 length is 15 residues. V was cut by 2 bases and J by 4 bases, with 12 bases left in between. CDR3 in DNA: TGTGCCAGCAGTTTAAGGGGGGTGAGGGGAAACACCATATATTTT. Amino acid sequence: CASSLRGVRGNTIYF.

This chain links TRBV4-3 with TRBJ2-2; TRBD2 matches at 14 bases. Germline V gene sequence: CDR1 LGHNA, CDR2 YSLEER. Trimming took 4 bases from V and 5 from J; bases not matched to a gene: 3. The CDR3 loop spans 16 amino acids. The CDR3 DNA follows: TGCGCCAGCAGCCGTCGACTAGCGGGGGGGACCGGGGAGCTGTTTTTT. As protein: CASSRRLAGGTGELFF.

This clonotype showed up many times. The rearrangement links TRBV6-6 to TRBJ1-1; TRBD1 aligns across 7 bases. CDR1 MNHNY and CDR2 SVGAGI come from the germline V gene (reference sequence). V dropped 3 bases and J dropped 4; count of bases not matched to a gene: 5. The CDR3 extends over 14 amino acids. The CDR3 protein is CASSYQGGGTEAFF. The CDR3 DNA reads as TGTGCCAGCAGTTATCAGGGGGGAGGCACTGAAGCTTTCTTT.

This clonotype was seen more than once but under ten times. The rearrangement joins TRBV7-8 to TRBJ1-4; 7 bases agree with TRBD1. Per the germline V gene, CDR1 is SGHVS and CDR2 is FQNEAQ. The CDR3 sequence is 13 residues long. Unmatched junction bases numbered 5, after V lost 5 bases and J lost 8 bases. CDR3 nucleotides: TGTGCCAGCAGCCAGGGGGTGCTCGAAAAACTGTTTTTT. Encoded protein: CASSQGVLEKLFF.

V is TRBV20-1 and J is TRBJ1-1, with a possible D match to TRBD1 (5 bases). Looked up from germline, CDR1 is DFQATT and CDR2 is SNEGSKA (reference sequence). This CDR3 contains 13 residues. With 5 bases removed from V and 1 base from J, the gap between germline ends came to 11 bases. CDR3 in DNA: TGCAGTGCTCCCCTGAGGGGGAACACTGAAGCTTTCTTT. Protein product: CSAPLRGNTEAFF.

The rearrangement uses TRBV28 and TRBJ1-1, with unresolved D. The CDR3 extends over 13 amino acids. V lost 4 bases to trimming and J lost 5 bases, with 11 bases between them. Germline assignment: CDR1 MDHEN and CDR2 SYDVKM. CDR3 DNA: TGTGCCAGCAGTTCCACCGGTCGTACTGAAGCTTTCTTT. Amino acid sequence: CASSSTGRTEAFF.

This clonotype has just a few counts. The chain links TRBV10-3 to TRBJ1-1, with 7 bases that match TRBD1. With 3 bases clipped from V and 7 bases from J, the junction kept 8 bases outside the gene matches. The CDR3 covers 14 residues. Germline loops: CDR1 ENHRY, CDR2 SYGVKD. The CDR3 DNA follows: TGTGCCATCAGTGACATAAATCAGGGGGATGAAGCTTTCTTT. Translation: CAISDINQGDEAFF.

The chain links TRBV20-1 to TRBJ2-3, with 11 bases aligning to TRBD2. This CDR3 spans 16 amino acids. Trimming at V came to 3 bases and at J to 2 bases, leaving 7 bases not matched to a gene. Germline values: CDR1 DFQATT, CDR2 SNEGSKA (reference sequence). The CDR3: CSARATSGIFTDTQYF. The DNA of the CDR3 is TGCAGTGCTAGGGCGACTAGCGGGATTTTCACAGATACGCAGTATTTT.

This clonotype was seen only a few times. This sequence joins TRBV5-1 and TRBJ1-1; perhaps TRBD1 as D (5 bases). Per the germline V gene, CDR1 is SGHRS and CDR2 is YFSETQ. Trimming took off 0 bases at V and 4 bases at J, with 19 bases between the two ends. This CDR3 is built from 17 residues. The CDR3 protein is CASSLDFGGVGGTEAFF. The CDR3 DNA reads as TGCGCCAGCAGCTTGGACTTCGGGGGTGTGGGTGGCACTGAAGCTTTCTTT. Combining the CDR3 with reference TRBV5-1 and TRBJ1-1 gives the whole variable domain KAGVTQTPRYLIKTRGQQVTLSCSPISGHRSVSWYQQTPGQGLQFLFEYFSETQRNKGNFPGRFSGRQFSNSRSEMNVSTLELGDSALYLCASSLDFGGVGGTEAFFGQGTRLTVV.

The V call is TRBV5-1, the J call TRBJ2-4; 9 bases agree with TRBD1. The CDR3 contains 15 residues. Trimming cost V 3 bases and J 6 bases; bases outside gene matches: 7. The germline V gene has CDR1 SGHRS and CDR2 YFSETQ. The CDR3 sequence is CASSSGTGKRNIQYF. The CDR3 DNA is TGCGCCAGCAGCTCGGGGACAGGGAAGAGAAACATTCAGTACTTC.

The chain links TRBV4-2 to TRBJ1-5, with D possibly being TRBD1 (6 bases). The V end lost 0 bases, the J end lost 2 bases, and 8 bases lay between the germline ends. This CDR3 has 15 amino acids. The V gene's germline CDR1 is LGHNA and CDR2 YNFKEQ. DNA of the CDR3: TGTGCCAGCAGCCAAGAACCAGGGGGCAATCAGCCCCAGCATTTT. It specifies CASSQEPGGNQPQHF.

V usage is TRBV6-2 or TRBV6-3 and J usage is TRBJ2-7; 7 nucleotides agree with TRBD2. V was pared by 4 bases and J by 7 bases, with 10 bases of the junction left unmatched. The CDR3 spans 14 residues. The germline V gene encodes CDR1 MNHEY and CDR2 SVGEGT. CDR3 sequence (DNA): TGTGCCAGCAGTTCGGGACTACCTCTAGATGAGCAGTACGTC. As protein: CASSSGLPLDEQYV.

The J gene is TRBJ2-1, the V gene TRBV11-2, with a tentative D call TRBD2 (6 bases). Trimming left V 3 bases short and J 5 bases short, with 14 bases between. Per germline, CDR1 SGHAT and CDR2 FQNNGV. The CDR3 contains 15 residues. CDR3 loop: CASSLRSGDHNEQFF. CDR3 DNA: TGTGCCAGCAGCTTGAGATCGGGGGACCACAATGAGCAGTTCTTC.

The chain is built from TRBV7-6 and TRBJ2-7; D call uncertain. Looked up from germline, CDR1 is SGHVS and CDR2 is FNYEAQ. The ends were cut back, 5 bases at V and 2 bases at J, with 10 bases in the middle. This CDR3 region has 13 residues. The DNA for the CDR3 is TGTGCCAGCAGCGCTAGTGACCCCTACGAGCAGTACTTC. It codes for CASSASDPYEQYF.

There are a few counts of this clonotype. V is TRBV7-8 and J is TRBJ1-5; a weak D match, TRBD1 (5 bases). V lost 5 bases to trimming and J lost 7 bases, with 15 bases between them. Germline assignment: CDR1 SGHVS and CDR2 FQNEAQ. This CDR3 has 14 amino acids. In nucleotides, the CDR3 is TGTGCCAGCAGCCCGGGGGGGTTAAGCCAGCCCCAGCATTTT. Translated, it gives CASSPGGLSQPQHF.

This clonotype was counted a few times. The genes are TRBV4-3 and TRBJ1-4; D gene uncertain. This CDR3 region has 17 residues. From germline, CDR1 is LGHNA and CDR2 YSLEER. V lost 0 bases, J lost 0 bases, and 11 bases lay in between. The CDR3 sequence is CASSQDAVLTTNEKLFF. The CDR3 DNA sequence: TGCGCCAGCAGCCAAGACGCAGTACTTACAACTAATGAAAAACTGTTTTTT.

This clonotype was observed many times. The J gene is TRBJ2-5, the V gene TRBV12-3 or TRBV12-4; 10 bases are shared with TRBD2. The CDR3 is made up of 15 amino acids. The V and J ends lost 8 bases and 1 base, in that order; junction bases with no gene match: 7. The CDR3 nucleotides read TGTGCCAGCGGGCGGCTAGCGGGGGCCCAAGAGACCCAGTACTTC. Translating it yields CASGRLAGAQETQYF.

At least ten counts were recorded for this clonotype. V usage is TRBV12-3 or TRBV12-4 and J usage is TRBJ1-3, with D perhaps matching TRBD1 (6 bases). This CDR3 has 16 amino acids. Trimming stripped 5 bases from V and 2 bases from J, with 16 bases between. CDR3 coding DNA: TGTGCCAGCAGTCTACGGACAGATGGGCCTGGAAACACCATATATTTT. It translates to CASSLRTDGPGNTIYF.